This section outlines one T cell receptor beta chain sequence together with its context. Trimming shortened V by 3 bases and J by 6 bases, and 13 bases separated the two germline ends. The CDR3 contains 13 residues. The germline V gene encodes CDR1 SQVTM and CDR2 ANQGSEA. The data stem from a study of OX40 agonist ivuxolimab in advanced cancers. TCRdb keeps only in-frame clones here, not all; method: immunoSEQ multiplex PCR. This sample has tens of thousands of clones; roughly 86% occur once, and the top ten carry about 1.1%. The J gene is TRBJ2-3, the V gene TRBV29-1; a weak D match, TRBD2 (6 bases). The TCR originated in an adult with an advanced solid tumor such as melanoma, head and neck, liver or kidney cancer. The input for sequencing was CD4+ or CD8+ T cells sorted from blood, taken in a trial of the OX40 agonist ivuxolimab. CDR3 region: CSVEHGTLDTQYF. The CDR3 bases are TGCAGCGTTGAGCACGGGACTCTGGATACGCAGTATTTT.